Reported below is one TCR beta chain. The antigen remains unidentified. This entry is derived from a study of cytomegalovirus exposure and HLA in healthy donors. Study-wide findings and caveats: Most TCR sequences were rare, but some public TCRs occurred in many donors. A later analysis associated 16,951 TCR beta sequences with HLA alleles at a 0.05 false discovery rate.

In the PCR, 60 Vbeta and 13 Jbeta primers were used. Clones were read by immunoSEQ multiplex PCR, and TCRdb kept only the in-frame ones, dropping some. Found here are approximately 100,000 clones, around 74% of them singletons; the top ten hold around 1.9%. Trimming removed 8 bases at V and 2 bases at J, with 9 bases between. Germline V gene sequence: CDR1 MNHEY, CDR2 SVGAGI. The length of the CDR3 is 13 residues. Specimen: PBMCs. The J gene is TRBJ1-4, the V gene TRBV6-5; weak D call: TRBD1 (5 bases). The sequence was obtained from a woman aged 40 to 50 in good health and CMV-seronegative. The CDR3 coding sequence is TGTGCCAGCCAGGCAGGGACTAATGAAAAACTGTTTTTT. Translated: CASQAGTNEKLFF.